Sequencing of this T cell receptor (beta chain) was carried out in a study of T cell responses to AZD1222 COVID-19 vaccine (dated by TCRdb to about 2021). As for the study more broadly: AZD1222 recipients whose second dose came at about 4 weeks and those whose second dose came at about 12 weeks were combined into one group, since spike-specific TCR depth and breadth did not differ between the two schedules. Enrollment into the trials was organized by age into subgroups of 18-55, 56-69 and 70-plus years, and those subgroups contained roughly 140, 27 and 60 TCR-sequenced participants, respectively. TCR sequencing covered 233 trial participants: roughly 200 given two doses of AZD1222 and about 26 given two doses of MenACWY control vaccine.

The CDR3 regions of human TCRbeta chains were subjected to immunosequencing. In the authors' own workflow: TCRs in the repertoires were matched against a reference library of SARS-CoV-2-specific TCRs that had been generated with the MIRA antigen-specificity platform. Breadth was defined as the fraction of unique TCRs that were SARS-CoV-2-associated. Depth was defined as the fraction of total T cells that were SARS-CoV-2-associated. Using the MIRA data, each spike-specific TCR was mapped to the spike region that the TCR reacts to and placed in a CD4 or CD8 class. Log10-transformed breadth and depth values were compared by one-way ANOVA with Sidak's multiple comparisons tests. TCRdb took over this immuneACCESS table, retaining in-frame rearrangements with V and J assigned. Such tables are incomplete; in checked studies, under half of the missing clones stem from an unresolved V gene, and the remainder is unexplained. V, J and clone size reflect that table, while D and trimming were determined from the DNA. The sample table records over 120,000 clones; 80% to 95% of these occur just once. In total, the top ten clones hold over 1.5% of the sample.

Concerning this clone itself: Its antigen is currently not known. Within one base of it there is no much larger clone, and no base qualities were kept.

This specimen's time point label, per the study, means: baseline before first vaccination. The vaccinee samples were drawn from two UK trials, COV001 and COV002, one of which was a single-blind randomized controlled phase 2/3 trial testing AZD1222 (ChAdOx1 nCoV-19) in healthy adults. For TCRbeta chain sequencing, PBMC samples from trial participants were taken at day 0 and at day 28 after the second dose. The research as a whole found: Participants were mostly white British, with more females than males. The authors suggested clonal diversity may have been underestimated. No day 14 peak-response samples were available, so repertoires were characterized only after the peak T cell response. Spike-specific TCR breadth and depth rose significantly after two AZD1222 doses compared with day 0 and with MenACWY recipients. The 56-69-year group was small, and its depth increase did not reach significance, likely because of low power. The vaccine-associated CD4 TCRs covered the entire spike protein, and the dominant responses fell in regions 160-218 and 743-854. Conclusions about previously exposed vaccinees are limited, since just 6 or 7 AZD1222 recipients were seropositive for SARS-CoV-2 at baseline. Reportedly, close to half of the unique spike-specific TCRs recognized epitopes lying outside the regions that are mutated in the B.1.351 and B.1.1.7 variants.

The sequence was collected from an adult in good health. Source: peripheral blood, taken on day 0 of AZD1222 vaccination.

This receptor carries the CDR3 CASSIAGGTGELFF. The DNA sequence is as follows: TGTGCCAGCTCTATTGCGGGGGGGACCGGGGAGCTGTTTTTT. Recombination connected TRBV7-2 to TRBJ2-2, with 9 central nucleotides matching TRBD2. V is trimmed back by 8 bases and J by 5 bases, and the junction contains 6 bases that no gene match accounts for. CDR1 and CDR2, looked up from the germline V gene, are SGHTA and FQGNSA. The CDR3 runs 14 amino acids, cysteine and phenylalanine included. CDR3 DNA only is kept here, 42 bases in frame from base 1.